This T cell receptor beta chain appears in the sequencing data of a study of blood T cell repertoires in COVID-19. Repertoires were generated with immunoSEQ multiplex PCR, while TCRdb's copy carries only in-frame clones and drops some. Among 450,000 or so clones listed, 85% to 90% were seen once. This CDR3 spans 15 amino acids. With 6 bases clipped from V and 5 bases from J, the junction kept 6 bases outside the gene matches. Germline CDR1 and CDR2: LNHDA and SQIVND (reference sequence). This clone was seen just once. The gene calls are TRBV19 and TRBJ2-1; 11 positions match TRBD2. Sequenced sample: peripheral blood. The receptor's source is a man aged 18 to 29 with COVID-19, enrolled during active disease. CDR3 in amino acids: CASRFLAGGDNEQFF. Here the CDR3 DNA reads TGTGCCAGTAGGTTCCTAGCGGGAGGCGACAATGAGCAGTTCTTC.